The T cell receptor beta chain under discussion was sequenced for a study of Ad26.COV2.S vaccination and SARS-CoV-2 variants. The study's findings and limits: Non-spike TCR breadth was similar in vaccine and placebo recipients.

Profiling relied on immunoSEQ multiplex PCR, and the TCRdb table lists in-frame clones only, not all of them. The sample carries approximately 250,000 clones, around 90% recorded once. Germline V lookup: CDR1 SNHLY, CDR2 FYNNEI. The CDR3 contains 14 residues. The V end was cut by 6 bases, the J end by 1 base, with 12 bases between. Points on this clone: Its antigen is currently unknown.

Treatment of the sample: around 19 received Ad26.COV2.S at low or high dose, single or two shots; roughly 5 received placebo; per-sample allocation not given. Sampling was done on day 63 after the first vaccine or placebo injection. Wuhan-strain SARS-CoV-2 spike was expressed by the Ad26 vector that made up the vaccine. The chain has TRBV2 and TRBJ1-1; no clear D. This receptor was obtained from a person between 18 and 60 years old who received the Ad26.COV2.S COVID-19 vaccine or a placebo. The source material was peripheral blood, sampled in a trial of Ad26.COV2.S vaccine versus placebo. The CDR3 region has the DNA TGTGCCAGCAGGATTCGGACGGGGAACACTGAAGCTTTCTTT. It specifies CASRIRTGNTEAFF.